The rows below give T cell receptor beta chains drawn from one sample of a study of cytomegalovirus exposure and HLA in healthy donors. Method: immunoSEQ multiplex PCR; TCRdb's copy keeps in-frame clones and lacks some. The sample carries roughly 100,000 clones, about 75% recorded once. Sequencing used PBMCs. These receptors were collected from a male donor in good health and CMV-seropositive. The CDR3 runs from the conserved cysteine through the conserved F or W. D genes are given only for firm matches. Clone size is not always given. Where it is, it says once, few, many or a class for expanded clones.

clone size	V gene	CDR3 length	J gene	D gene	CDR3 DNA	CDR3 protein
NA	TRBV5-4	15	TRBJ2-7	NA	TGTGCCAGCAGCCGTTACCGTAGCGGAAACTACGAGCAGTACTTC	CASSRYRSGNYEQYF
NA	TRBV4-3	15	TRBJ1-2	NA	TGCGCCAGCAGCCAAGGGGTGGGGGGTGGCTATGGCTACACCTTC	CASSQGVGGGYGYTF
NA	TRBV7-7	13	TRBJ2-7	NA	TGTGCTAGCAGCTACAGGGATACCTACGAGCAGTACTTC	CASSYRDTYEQYF
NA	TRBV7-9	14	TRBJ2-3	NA	TGTGCCAGCAGCTCGGAGCGAGCCACAGATACGCAGTATTTT	CASSSERATDTQYF
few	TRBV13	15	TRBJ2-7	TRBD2	TGTGCCAGCAGCTTCACCGGACTAGCGGGGGGCGAGCAGTACTTC	CASSFTGLAGGEQYF
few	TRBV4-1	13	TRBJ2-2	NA	TGCGCCAGCAGCCAATTCAGCACCGGGGAGCTGTTTTTT	CASSQFSTGELFF
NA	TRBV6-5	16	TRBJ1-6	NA	TGTGCCAGCAGTTACTCGAACGGACAGCCGAATTCACCCCTCCACTTT	CASSYSNGQPNSPLHF
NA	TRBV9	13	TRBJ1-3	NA	TGTGCCAGCAGCTCCCCTCTGGGAAACACCATATATTTT	CASSSPLGNTIYF
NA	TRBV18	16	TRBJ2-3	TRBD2	TGTGCCAGCTCACCGCGTAAGGGACTAGCGGGAGATACGCAGTATTTT	CASSPRKGLAGDTQYF
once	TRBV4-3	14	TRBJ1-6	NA	TGCGCCAGCAGCCAAGGAGTGGGCGTTTCACCCCTCCACTTT	CASSQGVGVSPLHF
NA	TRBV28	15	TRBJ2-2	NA	TGTGCCAGCAGTTTAGCGGGGTTGGGCACCGGGGAGCTGTTTTTT	CASSLAGLGTGELFF
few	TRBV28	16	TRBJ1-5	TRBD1	TGTGCCAGCAGCCTTGGGACAGGGTATAGCAATCAGCCCCAGCATTTT	CASSLGTGYSNQPQHF
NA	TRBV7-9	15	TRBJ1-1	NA	TGTGCCAGCAGCTTGGCAGGGGCTCCGAACACTGAAGCTTTCTTT	CASSLAGAPNTEAFF
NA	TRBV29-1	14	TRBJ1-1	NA	TGCAGCGTCCCTGGACCGGGGACACTCGCTGAAGCTTTCTTT	CSVPGPGTLAEAFF
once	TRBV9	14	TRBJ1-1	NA	TGTGCCAGCTGCCAGGTTGAACCGTGCACTGAAGCTTTCTTT	CASCQVEPCTEAFF
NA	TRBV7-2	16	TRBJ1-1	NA	TGTGCCAGCAGCTTAGAGACGATAGCTGTGAACACTGAAGCTTTCTTT	CASSLETIAVNTEAFF
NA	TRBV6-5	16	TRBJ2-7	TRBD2	TGTGCCAGCAGTTACACCGGGACTAGCGGCTCCTACGAGCAGTACTTC	CASSYTGTSGSYEQYF
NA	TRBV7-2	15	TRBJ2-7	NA	TGTGCCAGCAGCCCGGATTACAGGGTTTCCTACGAGCAGTACTTC	CASSPDYRVSYEQYF
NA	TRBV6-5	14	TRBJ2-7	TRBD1	TGTGCCAGCAGCCGGGACAGGGGTCACCACGAGCAGTACTTC	CASSRDRGHHEQYF
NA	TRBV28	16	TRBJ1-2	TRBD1	TGTGCCAGCAGTTTATCTGGACAGGGGGCCCGTTATGGCTACACCTTC	CASSLSGQGARYGYTF
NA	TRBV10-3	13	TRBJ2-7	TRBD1	TGTGCCATCAGTGACCGGCAGGGGGACGAGCAGTACTTC	CAISDRQGDEQYF
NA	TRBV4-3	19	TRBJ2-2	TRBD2	TGCGCCAGCAGCCAAGAGCCCGGGCTAGCGGGAGGTTACACCGGGGAGCTGTTTTTT	CASSQEPGLAGGYTGELFF
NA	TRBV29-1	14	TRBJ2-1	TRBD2	TGCAGCGTGAGTACTAGCGGGAGAATCAATGAGCAGTTCTTC	CSVSTSGRINEQFF
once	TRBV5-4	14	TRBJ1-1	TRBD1	TGTGCCAGCAGTTCCGGGACAGGGGGCACTGAAGCTTTCTTT	CASSSGTGGTEAFF
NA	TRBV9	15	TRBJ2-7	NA	TGTGCCAGCAGCGTCAGGACTGGCTCCGCCTACGAGCAGTACTTC	CASSVRTGSAYEQYF
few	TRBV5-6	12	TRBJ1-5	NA	TGTGCCAGCCATCGACAGAATCAGCCCCAGCATTTT	CASHRQNQPQHF
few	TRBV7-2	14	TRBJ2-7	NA	TGTGCCAGCAGCTTAGCCCGGTGGTCCTACGAGCAGTACTTC	CASSLARWSYEQYF
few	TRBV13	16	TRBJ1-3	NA	TGTGCCAGCACCCGTCGGGGACACGAGCTCGGAAACACCATATATTTT	CASTRRGHELGNTIYF
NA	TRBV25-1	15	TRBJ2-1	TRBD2	TGTGCCAGCAGTGTAGGGACTAGCGGGGGGGCCGAGCAGTTCTTC	CASSVGTSGGAEQFF
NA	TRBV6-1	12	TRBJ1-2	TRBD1	TGTGCCAGCAGTAAGACAGGGTATGGCTACACCTTC	CASSKTGYGYTF